Below, 22 T cell receptor beta chains from the same sample are listed, as sequenced in a study of control samples from healthy donors and cancer patients. Sequencing used immunoSEQ multiplex PCR; TCRdb keeps in-frame clones, though not all of them. Among around 100,000 clones, 75% to 90% were seen once, and the ten largest hold approximately 19%. Material: PBMCs. These receptors all stem from a man between 60 and 75 years old with lung cancer.

The J gene is TRBJ1-2, the V gene TRBV6-5; 8 bases fit TRBD1. Germline CDR1 MNHEY, CDR2 SVGAGI. The V and J ends lost 4 bases and 5 bases, in that order; junction bases with no gene match: 6. CDR3 length: 14 amino acids. Written as DNA, the CDR3 is TGTGCCAGCAGTTTTGGACAGGGATTTTATGGCTACACCTTC. Its translation: CASSFGQGFYGYTF.

This sequence joins TRBV18 and TRBJ2-3, with 7 bases matching TRBD1. Germline V lookup: CDR1 KGHSH, CDR2 LQKENI. V trimming: 6 bases; J trimming: 1 base; junction bases outside the gene matches: 1. The CDR3 runs to 13 residues. Here the CDR3 DNA reads TGTGCCAGCTCTGGACAGGGCACAGATACGCAGTATTTT. It codes for CASSGQGTDTQYF.

In its sample, this clone was seen once. The chain combines TRBV7-2 with TRBJ2-7; D may correspond to TRBD1 or TRBD2 (6 bases each). Trimming cost V 1 base and J 7 bases, with 14 bases left between them. This CDR3 is built from 14 residues. Germline CDR1 is SGHTA and CDR2 is FQGNSA. The CDR3 region has the DNA TGTGCCAGCAGCTTAGGGGGGGCACAATGGGAGCAGTACGTC. Amino acid sequence: CASSLGGAQWEQYV.

The chain uses TRBV5-1 and TRBJ2-1; a possible D gene is TRBD1 (6 bases). The ends were cut back, 0 bases at V and 6 bases at J, with 13 bases in the middle. The CDR3 covers 15 residues. Germline assignment: CDR1 SGHRS and CDR2 YFSETQ. CDR3 coding DNA: TGCGCCAGCAGCTTGGAACAGGGAGCATCCAATGAGCAGTTCTTC. This sequence encodes CASSLEQGASNEQFF.

By proportion, this clone is medium-sized. The V gene is TRBV5-1, the J gene TRBJ1-3; TRBD1 agrees at 9 bases. Trimming cost V 2 bases and J 4 bases; bases outside gene matches: 1. CDR3 size: 14 residues. Germline V CDR1 and CDR2: SGHRS, YFSETQ. The CDR3 sequence: CASSLQGAGNTIYF. For the CDR3, the DNA is TGCGCCAGCAGCTTACAGGGGGCCGGAAACACCATATATTTT.

V is TRBV14 and J is TRBJ2-5; weak D call: TRBD1 (5 bases). V lost 4 bases and J 0 bases, leaving 9 bases between the germline ends. The CDR3 has 14 residues. Germline CDR1 SGHDN, CDR2 FVKESK. CDR3 in amino acids: CASSLRQYQETQYF. CDR3 sequence (DNA): TGTGCCAGCAGCCTTCGACAGTACCAAGAGACCCAGTACTTC.

On this clone itself: A read error may account for a junction end that differs from germline. The chain links TRBV2 to TRBJ2-5; D is possibly TRBD1 (6 bases). The CDR3 covers 13 residues. Germline V lookup: CDR1 SNHLY, CDR2 FYNNEI. The CDR3 DNA is TGTGCCAGCAGGGAAGGGACAACTGGGACCCAGTACTTC. As protein: CASREGTTGTQYF.

V gene TRBV29-1 combines with J gene TRBJ1-5, with a tentative D call TRBD1 (5 bases). Germline V gene lookup returns CDR1 SQVTM and CDR2 ANQGSEA. The CDR3 is 14 amino acids. Trimming took 4 bases from V and 0 from J, leaving 10 bases between them. CDR3 protein: CSVVAGYSNQPQHF. The DNA of the CDR3 is TGCAGCGTTGTCGCAGGGTATAGCAATCAGCCCCAGCATTTT.

The rearrangement joins TRBV29-1 to TRBJ2-7; a possible D gene is TRBD1 (5 bases). Per germline, CDR1 SQVTM and CDR2 ANQGSEA. This CDR3 comprises 14 residues. V dropped 4 bases and J dropped 4 bases, with 17 bases sitting between them. CDR3 nucleotides: TGCAGCGTTGGAGTCACAGGAATACCTTACGAGCAGTACTTC. Protein sequence: CSVGVTGIPYEQYF.

CDR3 nucleotides: TGTGCCAGCAGCTCGAACAGGGAAGTTGAAAAACTGTTTTTT. Residues: CASSSNREVEKLFF. The chain couples TRBV5-4 to TRBJ1-4; possible D gene TRBD1, 6 bases. Trimming pared 3 bases from V and 7 bases from J, leaving 13 bases between. There are 14 residues in the CDR3. The germline gives CDR1 SGHNT, CDR2 YYREEE (reference sequence).

This chain uses TRBV7-9 with TRBJ2-7; TRBD2 matches 10 bases. Trimming at V came to 3 bases and at J to 2 bases, leaving 10 bases not matched to a gene. CDR1 is SEHNR and CDR2 is FQNEAQ in the germline V gene (reference sequence). CDR3 length: 17 residues. Here the CDR3 DNA reads TGTGCCAGCAGCTTCTTTGTAGGACTAGCGGTTCCCTACGAGCAGTACTTC. It is translated as CASSFFVGLAVPYEQYF. Full variable domain (missing parts from reference TRBV7-9 and TRBJ2-7): DTGVSQNPRHKITKRGQNVTFRCDPISEHNRLYWYRQTLGQGPEFLTYFQNEAQLEKSRLLSDRFSAERPKGSFSTLEIQRTEQGDSAMYLCASSFFVGLAVPYEQYFGPGTRLTVT.

The V gene is TRBV5-3, the J gene TRBJ2-7, with D possibly being TRBD1 (5 bases). TRBV5-3 is filed as an ORF, its function uncertain. CDR3 length equals 13 residues. V lost 2 bases and J 0 bases, leaving 6 bases between the germline ends. CDR3: CARSLTGSYEQYF. The CDR3, as DNA: TGTGCCAGAAGCTTAACAGGCTCCTACGAGCAGTACTTC.

This CDR3 reads CASSYRSSGSSYEQYF. The CDR3 DNA follows: TGTGCCAGCAGTTACCGTTCATCAGGGAGCTCCTACGAGCAGTACTTC. The chain carries TRBV6-2 or TRBV6-3 and TRBJ2-7, with D perhaps given as TRBD1 or TRBD2 (5 bases each). The germline V and J ends were trimmed by 2 bases and 0 bases, with 14 bases remaining between them. Germline V gene data show CDR1 as MNHEY and CDR2 as SVGEGT. The CDR3 spans 16 residues.

The J gene is TRBJ1-1, the V gene TRBV10-3; D is undetermined. Trimming shortened V by 0 bases and J by 1 base, and 6 bases separated the two germline ends. This CDR3 region has 14 residues. Germline-derived CDR1 and CDR2 are ENHRY and SYGVKD. DNA for the CDR3: TGTGCCATCAGTGAGTCCCAGGAGAACACTGAAGCTTTCTTT. This translates into CAISESQENTEAFF.

J is TRBJ1-1 and V is TRBV4-1; D possibly corresponds to TRBD1 (6 bases). V was trimmed by 0 bases and J by 2 bases, leaving 7 bases between them. CDR1 is MGHRA, CDR2 YSYEKL, per germline. The CDR3 runs 14 residues. The CDR3 region has the DNA TGCGCCAGCAGCCAAGACAGGGGAAACACTGAAGCTTTCTTT. This sequence encodes CASSQDRGNTEAFF.

The chain has TRBV27 and TRBJ2-1; a possible D gene is TRBD1 (7 bases). CDR1 is MNHEY, CDR2 SMNVEV, per germline (reference sequence). Trimming removed 5 bases at V and 4 bases at J, with 15 bases between. The CDR3 sequence is 15 residues long. CDR3 sequence: CASSRQGGLYNEQFF. The CDR3 nucleotides read TGTGCCAGCAGTCGACAGGGAGGCCTATACAATGAGCAGTTCTTC.

This chain connects TRBV6-4 to TRBJ1-2, with D possibly TRBD1 on 6 matching bases. The ends were cut back, 3 bases at V and 5 bases at J, with 13 bases in the middle. This CDR3 has 14 residues. Germline CDR1 and CDR2: MRHNA and SNTAGT. CDR3 nucleotides: TGTGCCAGCAGTGAACGAGGAGGGGGGTATGGCTACACCTTC. Translating it yields CASSERGGGYGYTF.

V usage is TRBV24-1 and J usage is TRBJ2-2; a weak D match, TRBD1 (5 bases). The CDR3 is 15 residues long. V lost 4 bases and J 6 bases, leaving 14 bases between the germline ends. Germline CDR1 is KGHDR and CDR2 is SFDVKD. This chain's CDR3 is CATSDRTQGAGELFF. The CDR3 coding sequence is TGTGCCACCAGTGACCGTACTCAGGGTGCCGGGGAGCTGTTTTTT.

V and J are TRBV3-1 (or the pseudogene TRBV3-2) and TRBJ1-1; 7 bases fit TRBD1. The ends lost 7 bases at V and 4 bases at J; junction bases unmatched: 12. The CDR3 loop spans 15 amino acids. Germline V gives CDR1 LGHDT, CDR2 YNNKEL (reference sequence). The CDR3 region has the DNA TGTGCCAGCACCCATAGAGGGGGCGCGGGCACTGAAGCTTTCTTT. This encodes CASTHRGGAGTEAFF.

This clone appeared a single time. The chain is built from TRBV6-2 or TRBV6-3 and TRBJ2-5, with TRBD2 matching 7 bases. Germline assignment: CDR1 MNHEY and CDR2 SVGEGT. The CDR3 is 16 amino acids. Trimming took 5 bases from V and 3 from J; bases not matched to a gene: 12. CDR3 amino acids: CASSTRLGGVEETQYF. In DNA form, the CDR3 reads TGTGCCAGCAGTACCCGGCTGGGAGGGGTAGAAGAGACCCAGTACTTC.

This clone was seen a few times. The rearrangement uses TRBV4-1 and TRBJ2-3; a weak D match, TRBD1 (6 bases). Trimming shortened V by 4 bases and J by 0 bases, and 17 bases separated the two germline ends. The CDR3 totals 17 residues. The germline V gene has CDR1 MGHRA and CDR2 YSYEKL. CDR3 DNA sequence: TGCGCCAGCAGCCCCAGTCGGACAGCGGCCAGCACAGATACGCAGTATTTT. The encoded protein is CASSPSRTAASTDTQYF.

The rearrangement uses TRBV5-1 and TRBJ2-1, with 13 bases lining up with TRBD2. The CDR3 covers 16 residues. The germline CDR1 and CDR2 sequences are SGHRS and YFSETQ. Germline trimming cut 2 bases from V and 10 bases from J; bases unmatched to any gene: 9. The CDR3 is CASSFTSGGALKEQFF. The DNA for the CDR3 is TGCGCCAGCAGCTTCACTAGCGGGGGGGCTCTGAAGGAGCAGTTCTTC.